Listed below are T cell receptor beta chains from one sample, sequenced in a study of T cell responses to AZD1222 COVID-19 vaccine. TCRdb's copy holds only in-frame clones and misses some; the assay was immunoSEQ multiplex PCR. The sample carries tens of thousands of clones, roughly 90% recorded once. The sequences come from peripheral blood, collected 28 days after the second AZD1222 dose. Source of these receptors: an adult who received the AZD1222 COVID-19 vaccine. Both conserved end residues are part of each CDR3. Fields, in order: D gene, J gene, clone size, V gene, CDR3 protein, CDR3 DNA. D genes are given only for firm matches. Where a row states a size, it is once, few, many or the class of an expanded clone; other rows omit it.

- | TRBJ2-7 | - | TRBV14 | CASSQVAFQPYEQYF | TGTGCCAGCAGCCAAGTTGCGTTCCAGCCTTACGAGCAGTACTTC
TRBD1 | TRBJ2-1 | - | TRBV24-1 | CATSDFDRGQYNEQFF | TGTGCCACCAGTGATTTCGACAGGGGGCAATACAATGAGCAGTTCTTC
- | TRBJ2-2 | - | TRBV11-2 | CASSLEVLGRGNTGELFF | TGTGCCAGCAGCTTAGAAGTTCTGGGCAGGGGGAACACCGGGGAGCTGTTTTTT
- | TRBJ2-1 | - | TRBV6-5 | CASGVWRGNEQFF | TGTGCCAGTGGCGTCTGGAGGGGGAATGAGCAGTTCTTC
- | TRBJ2-3 | - | TRBV5-1 | CASGPGLPNTDTQYF | TGTGCCAGCGGCCCGGGACTGCCAAACACAGATACGCAGTATTTT
TRBD2 | TRBJ2-1 | - | TRBV7-3 | CASSPTGTSGIDEQFF | TGTGCCAGCAGCCCCACCGGGACTAGCGGGATTGATGAGCAGTTCTTC
- | TRBJ1-1 | - | TRBV11-3 | CASSRQVNTEAFF | TGTGCCAGCAGCCGCCAGGTGAACACTGAAGCTTTCTTT
- | TRBJ2-7 | - | TRBV7-9 | CASSPSPSSYEQYF | TGTGCCAGCAGCCCTAGCCCCAGCTCCTACGAGCAGTACTTC
TRBD2 | TRBJ2-1 | - | TRBV2 | CASRDTSGSSYNEQFF | TGTGCCAGCAGGGACACTAGCGGTAGCTCCTACAATGAGCAGTTCTTC
TRBD1 | TRBJ1-4 | once | TRBV7-3 | CASSSGPGTGSDEKLFF | TGTGCCAGCAGCTCCGGTCCGGGGACAGGGTCGGACGAAAAACTGTTTTTT
- | TRBJ1-5 | - | TRBV29-1 | CSVAVGGAEQPQHF | TGCAGCGTTGCCGTCGGGGGGGCTGAACAGCCCCAGCATTTT
- | TRBJ2-7 | - | TRBV7-8 | CASRSHPVSPYEQYF | TGTGCCAGCAGGTCTCATCCGGTGAGCCCCTACGAGCAGTACTTC
- | TRBJ1-4 | - | TRBV19 | CASSPGGATNEKLFF | TGTGCCAGTAGCCCCGGTGGAGCAACTAATGAAAAACTGTTTTTT
TRBD2 | TRBJ2-7 | - | TRBV14 | CASSPSGLAINSYEQYF | TGTGCCAGCAGCCCCTCGGGACTAGCCATAAATTCCTACGAGCAGTACTTC
- | TRBJ2-7 | - | TRBV19 | CASGRQGSSYEQYF | TGTGCCAGTGGACGGCAGGGGAGCTCCTACGAGCAGTACTTC
TRBD1 | TRBJ1-5 | - | TRBV14 | CASSPGGAGQPQHF | TGTGCCAGCAGCCCAGGGGGCGCGGGACAGCCCCAGCATTTT
- | TRBJ1-6 | - | TRBV5-1 | CASSLVHTTSGNSPLHF | TGCGCCAGCAGCTTGGTCCACACGACTTCGGGTAATTCACCCCTCCACTTT